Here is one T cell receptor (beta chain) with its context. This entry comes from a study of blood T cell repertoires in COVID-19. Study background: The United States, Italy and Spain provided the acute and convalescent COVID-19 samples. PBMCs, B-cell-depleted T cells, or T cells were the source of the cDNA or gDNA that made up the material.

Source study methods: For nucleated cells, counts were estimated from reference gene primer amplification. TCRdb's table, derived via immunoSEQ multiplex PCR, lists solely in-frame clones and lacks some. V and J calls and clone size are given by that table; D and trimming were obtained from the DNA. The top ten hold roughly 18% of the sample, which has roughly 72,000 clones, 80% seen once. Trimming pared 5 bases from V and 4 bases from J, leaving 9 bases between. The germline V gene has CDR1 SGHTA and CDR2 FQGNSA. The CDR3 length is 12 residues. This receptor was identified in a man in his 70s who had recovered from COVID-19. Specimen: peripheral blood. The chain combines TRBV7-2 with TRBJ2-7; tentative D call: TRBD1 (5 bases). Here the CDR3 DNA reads TGTGCCAGCAGCCCAAACAGGTACGAGCAGTACTTC. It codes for CASSPNRYEQYF.